Listed below are T cell receptor beta chains from one sample, sequenced in a study of cytomegalovirus exposure and HLA in healthy donors. Repertoires were generated with immunoSEQ multiplex PCR, while TCRdb's copy carries only in-frame clones and drops some. There are some 100,000 clones in the sample; more than 60% occur only once, and approximately 4.3% lies in the top ten. The sequencing input was PBMCs. Receptor source: a woman under 30 in good health and CMV-seropositive. Each CDR3 is given with its conserved first and last residue. D genes are given only for firm matches. Rows may omit the clone size; those that give it use once, few, many or a size class.

J: TRBJ2-5
V: TRBV6-5
D: TRBD2
size: -
CDR3: CASSGEREGQETQYF
DNA: TGTGCCAGCAGTGGGGAGCGGGAGGGACAAGAGACCCAGTACTTC

J: TRBJ2-5
V: TRBV10-3
D: TRBD2
size: few
CDR3: CAISESLAGGQTQYF
DNA: TGTGCCATCAGTGAGTCTCTGGCGGGAGGACAGACCCAGTACTTC

J: TRBJ1-5
V: TRBV19
D: -
size: once
CDR3: CARETVSNQPQHF
DNA: TGTGCCAGAGAGACAGTTAGCAATCAGCCCCAGCATTTT

J: TRBJ2-1
V: TRBV7-6
D: -
size: -
CDR3: CASSLSVYNEQFF
DNA: TGTGCCAGCAGCTTAAGCGTATACAATGAGCAGTTCTTC

J: TRBJ2-5
V: TRBV11-3
D: TRBD2
size: -
CDR3: CASSSSGAFKETQYF
DNA: TGTGCCAGCAGCTCTAGCGGGGCCTTCAAAGAGACCCAGTACTTC

J: TRBJ1-1
V: TRBV28
D: -
size: once
CDR3: CASSLRVNTEAFF
DNA: TGTGCCAGCAGTTTGAGAGTGAACACTGAAGCTTTCTTT

J: TRBJ2-3
V: TRBV5-1
D: -
size: -
CDR3: CASSLGASTDTQYF
DNA: TGCGCCAGCAGCCTGGGGGCCAGCACAGATACGCAGTATTTT

J: TRBJ2-3
V: TRBV5-1
D: TRBD2
size: once
CDR3: CASSLRGLAGVEVEDTQYF
DNA: TGCGCCAGCAGCTTGAGGGGACTAGCGGGAGTCGAAGTGGAGGATACGCAGTATTTT

J: TRBJ2-2
V: TRBV6-5
D: TRBD2
size: -
CDR3: CASSYSALATGELFF
DNA: TGTGCCAGCAGTTACTCTGCACTAGCGACCGGGGAGCTGTTTTTT

J: TRBJ2-1
V: TRBV10-2
D: TRBD2
size: -
CDR3: CASRGRTSGTLAEQFF
DNA: TGCGCCAGCAGGGGGAGGACTAGCGGGACTTTGGCGGAGCAGTTCTTC

J: TRBJ2-7
V: TRBV9
D: -
size: -
CDR3: CASSQGVSYEQYF
DNA: TGTGCCAGCAGTCAGGGTGTGTCCTACGAGCAGTACTTC

J: TRBJ2-1
V: TRBV5-1
D: TRBD1
size: -
CDR3: CASSPSGQAANEQFF
DNA: TGCGCCAGCAGCCCCTCCGGACAGGCCGCTAATGAGCAGTTCTTC

J: TRBJ2-6
V: TRBV9
D: TRBD1
size: -
CDR3: CASRPTGAGANVLTF
DNA: TGTGCCAGCAGACCCACAGGGGCCGGGGCCAACGTCCTGACTTTC

J: TRBJ2-6
V: TRBV5-1
D: -
size: -
CDR3: CASSLAVSGANVLTF
DNA: TGCGCCAGCAGCTTGGCAGTTTCTGGGGCCAACGTCCTGACTTTC

J: TRBJ2-7
V: TRBV7-9
D: TRBD2
size: -
CDR3: CASSPPGGGIYEQYF
DNA: TGTGCCAGCAGCCCACCCGGCGGGGGGATCTACGAGCAGTACTTC

J: TRBJ1-1
V: TRBV30
D: TRBD1
size: -
CDR3: CAWNRGSFEAFF
DNA: TGTGCCTGGAACAGGGGGAGTTTCGAAGCTTTCTTT

J: TRBJ1-1
V: TRBV19
D: TRBD1
size: -
CDR3: CASSIRRQGVRGNTEAFF
DNA: TGTGCCAGTAGTATACGAAGACAGGGGGTAAGGGGTAACACTGAAGCTTTCTTT

J: TRBJ2-2
V: TRBV29-1
D: TRBD2
size: -
CDR3: CSVVTSGRVTGELFF
DNA: TGCAGCGTGGTGACTAGCGGGAGAGTCACCGGGGAGCTGTTTTTT

J: TRBJ1-3
V: TRBV5-1
D: -
size: -
CDR3: CASSRLGDSGNTIYF
DNA: TGCGCCAGCAGCCGACTCGGGGACTCTGGAAACACCATATATTTT

J: TRBJ2-7
V: TRBV7-6
D: -
size: -
CDR3: CASSLAPQSYEQYF
DNA: TGTGCCAGCAGCTTAGCGCCTCAGTCCTACGAGCAGTACTTC

J: TRBJ1-1
V: TRBV7-8
D: TRBD1
size: -
CDR3: CASSLAGTAYTEAFF
DNA: TGTGCCAGCAGCTTAGCCGGGACAGCCTACACTGAAGCTTTCTTT

J: TRBJ2-5
V: TRBV7-8
D: -
size: -
CDR3: CASTEPPLQETQYF
DNA: TGTGCCAGCACCGAGCCCCCCTTACAAGAGACCCAGTACTTC